This entry lists 16 T cell receptor beta chains sequenced from one sample in a study of shared clonotypes between healthy human individuals (dated by TCRdb to 2018 to 2021). The receptor library was made with the immunoSEQ multiplex PCR assay. TCRdb carries this immuneACCESS record with in-frame sequences only. Its versions omit some clonotypes, under half of them owing to an unresolved V gene in the studies checked, with the rest unexplained. Here the sample has fewer than 600,000 clones; more than 70% occur a single time. The ten largest clonotypes hold around 13% of the sample. The sequencing sample was made of PBMCs. These receptors all stem from a woman aged 40 to 50 in good health. Some clones in this sample may be carry-over from other donors' samples.

V usage is TRBV4-2 and J usage is TRBJ2-5; TRBD2 aligns across 9 bases. Per the germline V gene, CDR1 is LGHNA and CDR2 is YNFKEQ. CDR3 length: 17 amino acids. J was trimmed by 5 bases and V by 2 bases; bases with no gene match: 12. CDR3 nucleotides: TGTGCCAGCAGCCAAAGTTCTGGCGGGAGGGCGGGGGAGACCCAGTACTTC. Translating gives CASSQSSGGRAGETQYF.

J is TRBJ2-3 and V is TRBV30; D tentatively fits TRBD1 or TRBD2 (5 bases each). CDR3 size: 15 residues. Germline V CDR1 and CDR2: GTSNPN, SVGIG (reference sequence). Deletions cut 0 bases from V and 6 bases from J, with 16 bases between. For the CDR3, the DNA is TGTGCCTGGAGTGTAGGGACGGGTTCGAGGGATACGCAGTATTTT. It encodes CAWSVGTGSRDTQYF. Variable domain in full (rest from reference TRBV30 and TRBJ2-3): SQTIHQWPATLVQPVGSPLSLECTVEGTSNPNLYWYRQAAGRGLQLLFYSVGIGQISSEVPQNLSASRPQDRQFILSSKKLLLSDSGFYLCAWSVGTGSRDTQYFGPGTRLTVL.

This clone was found once. The chain is built from TRBV11-2 and TRBJ2-1, with TRBD2 matching 10 bases. The CDR3 runs to 15 residues. Trimming took 6 bases from V and 4 from J; bases not matched to a gene: 6. Germline V CDR1 and CDR2: SGHAT, FQNNGV. CDR3 region: CASRGLAGEYNEQFF. The CDR3 DNA reads as TGTGCCAGCAGGGGGCTAGCGGGAGAGTACAATGAGCAGTTCTTC.

This clone was counted once. The CDR3 DNA follows: TGTGCCAGCTCACCAGGGGGTAGGAGATGGAACATTCAGTACTTC. It specifies CASSPGGRRWNIQYF. The V and J genes are TRBV18 and TRBJ2-4; D may be TRBD1 or TRBD2 (5 bases each). Deletions cut 2 bases from V and 7 bases from J, with 15 bases between. CDR1 is KGHSH, CDR2 LQKENI, per germline. The CDR3 consists of 15 residues.

The chain carries TRBV5-4 and TRBJ1-3; D ambiguous. The CDR3 sequence is 14 residues long. Trimming took 5 bases from V and 0 from J, leaving 9 bases between them. The germline V gene has CDR1 SGHNT and CDR2 YYREEE (reference sequence). The CDR3 sequence: CASREGLSGNTIYF. The CDR3 region has the DNA TGTGCCAGCAGGGAGGGCCTCTCTGGAAACACCATATATTTT.

DNA for the CDR3: TGTGCCAGCAGCTTCAGGGCTGTAGGCACTGAAGCTTTCTTT. Translating it yields CASSFRAVGTEAFF. The chain recombines TRBV5-6 with TRBJ1-1; possible D gene TRBD1, 5 bases. Deletions cut 2 bases from V and 4 bases from J, with 12 bases between. There are 14 residues in the CDR3. Germline loops: CDR1 SGHDT, CDR2 YYEEEE.

This clone was detected many times. The V call is TRBV30, the J call TRBJ2-7; perhaps D is TRBD1 or TRBD2 (6 bases each). Germline CDR1 GTSNPN, CDR2 SVGIG (reference sequence). With 0 bases removed from V and 0 bases from J, the gap between germline ends came to 9 bases. The CDR3 sequence is 14 residues long. In DNA form, the CDR3 reads TGTGCCTGGAGTGTAGGGGGACTCTCCTACGAGCAGTACTTC. It is translated as CAWSVGGLSYEQYF.

The V and J genes are TRBV28 and TRBJ2-7; the D gene is possibly TRBD2 (5 bases). The CDR3 loop spans 16 amino acids. Trimming pared 5 bases from V and 4 bases from J, leaving 21 bases between. Germline V gene lookup returns CDR1 MDHEN and CDR2 SYDVKM. The CDR3 DNA is TGTGCCAGCAGTCCCCCGGACTTGCGGGTAGCTTACGAGCAGTACTTC. Translating gives CASSPPDLRVAYEQYF.

This clone was recorded only once. The V and J genes are TRBV7-9 and TRBJ2-7, with TRBD1 matching 9 bases. CDR1 SEHNR and CDR2 FQNEAQ come from the germline V gene (reference sequence). J gave up 10 bases and V 5 bases, and 9 bases lay outside the gene matches. The CDR3 sequence is 13 residues long. The chain's CDR3 is CASSTTGTGSQYF. DNA of the CDR3: TGTGCCAGCAGCACAACCGGGACAGGGTCTCAGTACTTC.

The genes are TRBV2 and TRBJ1-6; D unresolved. Germline V gene lookup returns CDR1 SNHLY and CDR2 FYNNEI. V was pared by 2 bases and J by 7 bases, with 6 bases between. CDR3 size: 13 residues. The CDR3 sequence is CASSEPLNSPLHF. The DNA for the CDR3 is TGTGCCAGCAGTGAACCCCTAAATTCACCCCTCCACTTT.

The CDR3 here is CASGSAGYTDTQYF. CDR3 nucleotides: TGTGCCAGTGGTTCGGCAGGGTACACAGATACGCAGTATTTT. The chain carries TRBV19 and TRBJ2-3, with D perhaps TRBD1 (5 bases). There are 14 residues in the CDR3. The V and J ends lost 8 bases and 2 bases respectively, with 14 bases between them. Per the germline V gene, CDR1 is LNHDA and CDR2 is SQIVND (reference sequence).

This clone appeared many times. The sample has other DNA sequences that encode this CDR3 too. V gene TRBV5-1 combines with J gene TRBJ2-7; 12 bases are shared with TRBD2. Per the germline V gene, CDR1 is SGHRS and CDR2 is YFSETQ. The J segment lost 7 bases and the V segment lost 5 bases, leaving 7 bases of the junction unmatched. CDR3 size: 14 residues. The CDR3 nucleotides read TGCGCCAGCAGAAGGACTAGCGGGGTCGAGGAGCAGTACTTC. Translation gives CASRRTSGVEEQYF.

CDR3 bases: TGTGCCAGCAAGGCGGGAGGGCCTATTTACGAGCAGTACTTC. This translates into CASKAGGPIYEQYF. The chain couples TRBV27 to TRBJ2-7; 9 nucleotides agree with TRBD2. From germline, CDR1 is MNHEY and CDR2 SMNVEV (reference sequence). This CDR3 is 14 amino acids long. V dropped 7 bases and J dropped 4; count of bases not matched to a gene: 8.

This clone appeared a single time. The V gene is TRBV20-1, the J gene TRBJ1-1; no clear D gene. V was pared by 5 bases and J by 3 bases, with 7 bases between. The CDR3 consists of 11 residues. Looked up from germline, CDR1 is DFQATT and CDR2 is SNEGSKA (reference sequence). This CDR3 reads CSASHDTEAFF. The CDR3 DNA follows: TGCAGTGCTTCGCACGACACTGAAGCTTTCTTT.

This rearrangement joins TRBV6-1 to TRBJ2-6; D is unclear. Trimming removed 2 bases at V and 4 bases at J, with 6 bases between. The CDR3 sequence is 14 residues long. The germline CDR1 and CDR2 sequences are MNHNS and SASEGT. CDR3 DNA sequence: TGTGCCAGCAGTGAATTTTCAGGGGCCAACGTCCTGACTTTC. Protein product: CASSEFSGANVLTF.

The chain recombines TRBV7-3 with TRBJ2-3; 10 bases are a match to TRBD1. The germline V gene has CDR1 SGHTA and CDR2 FQGTGA. Germline trimming cut 4 bases from V and 1 base from J; bases unmatched to any gene: 2. The CDR3 is made up of 15 amino acids. The CDR3 DNA reads TGTGCCAGCAGCTCTGGGACAGGGGGCACAGATACGCAGTATTTT. Residues: CASSSGTGGTDTQYF.